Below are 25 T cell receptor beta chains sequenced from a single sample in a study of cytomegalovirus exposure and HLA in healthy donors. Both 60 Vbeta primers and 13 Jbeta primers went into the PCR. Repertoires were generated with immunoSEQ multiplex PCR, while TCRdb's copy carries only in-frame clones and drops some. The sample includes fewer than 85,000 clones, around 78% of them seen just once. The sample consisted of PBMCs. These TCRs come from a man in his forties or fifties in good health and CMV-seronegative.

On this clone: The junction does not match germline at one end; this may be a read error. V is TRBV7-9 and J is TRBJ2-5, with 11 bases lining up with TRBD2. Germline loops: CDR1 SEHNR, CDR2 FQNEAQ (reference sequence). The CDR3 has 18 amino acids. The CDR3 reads CSSRSDSSGGYHWETQYF. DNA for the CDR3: TGTTCCAGCAGATCTGATTCTAGCGGGGGGTACCATTGGGAGACCCAGTACTTC.

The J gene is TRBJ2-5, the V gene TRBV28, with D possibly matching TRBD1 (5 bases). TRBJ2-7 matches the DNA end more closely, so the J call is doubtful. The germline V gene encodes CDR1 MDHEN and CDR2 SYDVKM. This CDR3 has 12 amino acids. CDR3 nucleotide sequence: TGTGCCAGCAGGGACACCTTCTACGAGCAGTACTTC. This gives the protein CASRDTFYEQYF.

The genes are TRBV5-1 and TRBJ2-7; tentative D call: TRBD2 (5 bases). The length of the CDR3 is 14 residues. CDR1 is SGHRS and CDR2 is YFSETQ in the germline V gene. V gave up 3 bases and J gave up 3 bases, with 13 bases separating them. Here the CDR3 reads CASSSSFRDYEQYF. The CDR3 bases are TGCGCCAGCAGCTCATCTTTCCGGGACTACGAGCAGTACTTC.

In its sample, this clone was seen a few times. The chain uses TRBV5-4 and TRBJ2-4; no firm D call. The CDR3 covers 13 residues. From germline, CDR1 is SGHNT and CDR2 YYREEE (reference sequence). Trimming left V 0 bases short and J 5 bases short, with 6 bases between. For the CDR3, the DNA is TGTGCCAGCAGCTTGGTTCCGGAAAACATTCAGTACTTC. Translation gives CASSLVPENIQYF.

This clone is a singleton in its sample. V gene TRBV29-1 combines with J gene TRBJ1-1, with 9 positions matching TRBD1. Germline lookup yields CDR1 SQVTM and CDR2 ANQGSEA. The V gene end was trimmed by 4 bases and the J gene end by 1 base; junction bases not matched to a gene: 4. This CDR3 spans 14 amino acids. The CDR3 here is CSVGTGVWNTEAFF. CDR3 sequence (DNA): TGCAGCGTTGGGACAGGGGTTTGGAACACTGAAGCTTTCTTT.

CDR3 sequence (DNA): TGTGCCAGTAGTATCCGGGACAGGGTTAATACGCAGTATTTT. It encodes CASSIRDRVNTQYF. This chain links TRBV19 with TRBJ2-3, with 9 bases lining up with TRBD1. This CDR3 spans 14 amino acids. Germline lookup yields CDR1 LNHDA and CDR2 SQIVND (reference sequence). Trimming took 3 bases from V and 7 from J; bases not matched to a gene: 5.

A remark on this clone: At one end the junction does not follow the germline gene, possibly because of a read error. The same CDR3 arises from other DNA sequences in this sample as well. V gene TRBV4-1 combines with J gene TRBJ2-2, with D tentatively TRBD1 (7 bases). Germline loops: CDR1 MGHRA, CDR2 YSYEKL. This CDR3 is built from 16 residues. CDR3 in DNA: TGCGCCAGCAGCCAAGCCGGGACAGCATTTTCGGGGGAGCTGTTTTTC. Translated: CASSQAGTAFSGELFF.

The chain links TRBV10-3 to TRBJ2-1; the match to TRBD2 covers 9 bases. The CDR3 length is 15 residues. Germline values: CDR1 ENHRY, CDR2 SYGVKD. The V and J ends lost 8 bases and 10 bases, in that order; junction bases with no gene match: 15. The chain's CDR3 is CAISGVAGAQREQFF. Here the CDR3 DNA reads TGTGCCATCTCGGGGGTAGCGGGGGCCCAACGGGAGCAGTTCTTC.

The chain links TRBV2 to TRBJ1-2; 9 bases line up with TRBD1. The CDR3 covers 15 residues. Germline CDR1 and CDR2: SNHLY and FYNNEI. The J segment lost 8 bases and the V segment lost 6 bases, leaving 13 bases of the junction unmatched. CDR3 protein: CASSGTGGQGIGYTF. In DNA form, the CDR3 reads TGTGCCAGCAGCGGTACAGGGGGCCAGGGTATCGGCTACACCTTC.

The CDR3 bases are TGTGCCAGCAATCACTTGAGAGGATCTGGAAACACCATATATTTT. It translates to CASNHLRGSGNTIYF. The genes are TRBV11-2 and TRBJ1-3, with no clear D. The CDR3 extends over 15 amino acids. Trimming cost V 7 bases and J 1 base, with 14 bases left between them. From germline, CDR1 is SGHAT and CDR2 FQNNGV. Together with reference TRBV11-2 and TRBJ1-3, the CDR3 gives the full variable domain: EAGVAQSPRYKIIEKRQSVAFWCNPISGHATLYWYQQILGQGPKLLIQFQNNGVVDDSQLPKDRFSAERLKGVDSTLKIQPAKLEDSAVYLCASNHLRGSGNTIYFGEGSWLTVV.

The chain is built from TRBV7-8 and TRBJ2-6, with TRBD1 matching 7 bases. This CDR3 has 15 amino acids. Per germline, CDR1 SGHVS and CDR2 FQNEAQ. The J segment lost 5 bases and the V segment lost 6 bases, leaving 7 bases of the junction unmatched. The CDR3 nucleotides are TGTGCCAGCAGGTACAGGGGTGGGCGGGCCAACGTCCTGACTTTC. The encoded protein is CASRYRGGRANVLTF.

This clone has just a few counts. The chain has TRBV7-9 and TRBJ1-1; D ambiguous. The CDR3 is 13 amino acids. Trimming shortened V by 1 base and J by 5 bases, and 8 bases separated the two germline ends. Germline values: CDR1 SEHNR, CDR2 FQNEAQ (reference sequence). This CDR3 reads CASSLGEKTEAFF. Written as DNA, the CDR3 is TGTGCCAGCAGCTTAGGGGAGAAGACTGAAGCTTTCTTT.

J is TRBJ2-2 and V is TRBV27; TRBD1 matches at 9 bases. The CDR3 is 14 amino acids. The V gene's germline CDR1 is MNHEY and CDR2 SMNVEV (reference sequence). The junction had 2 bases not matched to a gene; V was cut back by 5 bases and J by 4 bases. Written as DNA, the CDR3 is TGTGCCAGCAGTCGGACAGGGGCCACCGGGGAGCTGTTTTTT. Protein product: CASSRTGATGELFF.

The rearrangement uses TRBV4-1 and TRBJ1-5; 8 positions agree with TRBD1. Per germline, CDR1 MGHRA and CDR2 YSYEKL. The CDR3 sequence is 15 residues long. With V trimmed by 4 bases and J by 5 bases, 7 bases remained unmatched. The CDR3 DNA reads TGCGCCAGCAGCCTAACGGGACAGGTAGATCAGCCCCAGCATTTT. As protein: CASSLTGQVDQPQHF.

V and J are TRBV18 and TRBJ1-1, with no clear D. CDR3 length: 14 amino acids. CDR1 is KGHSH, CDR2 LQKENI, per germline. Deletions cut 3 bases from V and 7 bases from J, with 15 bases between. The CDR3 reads CASSPGRGSGEAFF. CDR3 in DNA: TGTGCCAGCTCACCGGGGAGAGGGAGCGGTGAAGCTTTCTTT.

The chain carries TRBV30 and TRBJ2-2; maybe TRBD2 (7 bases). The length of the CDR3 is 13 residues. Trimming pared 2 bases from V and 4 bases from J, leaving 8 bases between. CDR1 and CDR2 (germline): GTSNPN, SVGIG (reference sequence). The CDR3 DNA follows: TGTGCCTGGAGTAGGGGGGGCACCGGGGAGCTGTTTTTT. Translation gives CAWSRGGTGELFF.

CDR3 amino acids: CAISRLAGERYNEQFF. The CDR3 DNA reads as TGTGCCATCAGCAGACTAGCGGGGGAGAGATACAATGAGCAGTTCTTC. The V and J genes are TRBV10-3 and TRBJ2-1, with 12 bases identical to TRBD2. The CDR3 spans 16 residues. V shed 6 bases and J 4 bases; nucleotides not matched to a gene: 7. CDR1 and CDR2 from the germline V gene are ENHRY and SYGVKD.

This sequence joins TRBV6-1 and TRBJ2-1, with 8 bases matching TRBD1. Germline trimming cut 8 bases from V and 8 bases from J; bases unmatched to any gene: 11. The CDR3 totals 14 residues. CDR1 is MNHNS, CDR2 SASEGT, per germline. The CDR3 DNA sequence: TGTGCCAGCTTGATAAGACAGGGGAGATATGAGCAGTTCTTC. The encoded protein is CASLIRQGRYEQFF.

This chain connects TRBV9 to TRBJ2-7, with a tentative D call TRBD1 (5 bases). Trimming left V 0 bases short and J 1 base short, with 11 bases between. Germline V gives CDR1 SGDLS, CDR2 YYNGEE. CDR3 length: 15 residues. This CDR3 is CASSVDPGPSYEQYF. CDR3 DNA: TGTGCCAGCAGCGTAGACCCAGGGCCTTCCTACGAGCAGTACTTC.

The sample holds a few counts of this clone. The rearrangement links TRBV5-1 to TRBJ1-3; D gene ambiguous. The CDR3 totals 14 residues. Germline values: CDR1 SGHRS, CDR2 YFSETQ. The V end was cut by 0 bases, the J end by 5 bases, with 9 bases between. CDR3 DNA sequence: TGCGCCAGCAGCTTGGGAGGGTATCGAAACACCATATATTTT. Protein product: CASSLGGYRNTIYF.

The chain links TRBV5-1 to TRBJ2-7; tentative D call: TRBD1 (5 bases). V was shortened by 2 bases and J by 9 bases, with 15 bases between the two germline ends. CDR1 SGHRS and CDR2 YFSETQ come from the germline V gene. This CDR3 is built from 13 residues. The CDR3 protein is CASSFLDISAQYF. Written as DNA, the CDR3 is TGCGCCAGCAGCTTCTTGGACATCAGCGCGCAGTACTTC.

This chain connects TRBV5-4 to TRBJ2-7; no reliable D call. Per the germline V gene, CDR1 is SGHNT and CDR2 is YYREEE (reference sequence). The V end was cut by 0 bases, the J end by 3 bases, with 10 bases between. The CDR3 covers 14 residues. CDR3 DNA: TGTGCCAGCAGCTTGGGCGGAGTCGGCTACGAGCAGTACTTC. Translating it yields CASSLGGVGYEQYF.

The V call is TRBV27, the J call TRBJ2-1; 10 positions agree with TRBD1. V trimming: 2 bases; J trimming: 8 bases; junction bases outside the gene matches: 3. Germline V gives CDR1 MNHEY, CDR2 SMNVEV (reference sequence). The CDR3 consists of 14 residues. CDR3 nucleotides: TGTGCCAGCAGTTTACCGACAGGGGGCGATGAGCAGTTCTTC. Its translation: CASSLPTGGDEQFF.

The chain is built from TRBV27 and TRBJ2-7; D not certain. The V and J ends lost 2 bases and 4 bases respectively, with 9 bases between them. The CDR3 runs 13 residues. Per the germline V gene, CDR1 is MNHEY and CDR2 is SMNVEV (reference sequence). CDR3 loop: CASSLVGSYEQYF. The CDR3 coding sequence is TGTGCCAGCAGTTTAGTTGGCAGTTACGAGCAGTACTTC.

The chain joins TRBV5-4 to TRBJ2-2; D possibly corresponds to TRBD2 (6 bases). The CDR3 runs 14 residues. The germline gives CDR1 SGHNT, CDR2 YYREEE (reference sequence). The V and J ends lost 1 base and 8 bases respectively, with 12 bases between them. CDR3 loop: CASSLNMGGGELFF. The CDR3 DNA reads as TGTGCCAGCAGCTTGAACATGGGAGGTGGGGAGCTGTTTTTT.